The 30 T cell receptor beta chains below all came from one sample that was sequenced in a study of blood T cell repertoires in COVID-19. The method was immunoSEQ multiplex PCR; TCRdb's version includes in-frame clones alone and lacks a portion of them. The data show over 350,000 clones, about 87% seen once. The specimen was PBMCs or T cells enriched from blood (not recorded which). These receptors were taken from a woman in her fifties or sixties who had recovered from COVID-19.

The gene calls are TRBV28 and TRBJ1-3; D might be TRBD1 (5 bases). From germline, CDR1 is MDHEN and CDR2 SYDVKM. This CDR3 has 15 amino acids. V was pared by 2 bases and J by 0 bases, with 8 bases between. The DNA for the CDR3 is TGTGCCAGCAGTTTACCAGGGCCCTCTGGAAACACCATATATTTT. Translated, it gives CASSLPGPSGNTIYF.

The V gene is TRBV25-1, the J gene TRBJ2-7; D might be TRBD2 (7 bases). V was pared by 8 bases and J by 0 bases, with 17 bases between. This CDR3 region has 15 residues. The germline V gene encodes CDR1 MGHDK and CDR2 SYGVNS. CDR3 DNA: TGTGCCAGCGGCCGCGGGGGCGCTAGCTCCTACGAGCAGTACTTC. This translates into CASGRGGASSYEQYF.

This clone was observed a handful of times. J is TRBJ1-2 and V is TRBV5-1; 8 bases agree with TRBD1. V lost 0 bases to trimming and J lost 5 bases; unmatched junction nucleotides: 6. The germline CDR1 and CDR2 sequences are SGHRS and YFSETQ. The CDR3 length is 15 residues. The CDR3 region is CASSLALQGGYGYTF. The CDR3 DNA is TGCGCCAGCAGCTTGGCCTTACAGGGGGGGTATGGCTACACCTTC.

This clone was seen just once. This chain connects TRBV19 to TRBJ1-1, with TRBD1 as a possible D gene (5 bases). The CDR3 covers 15 residues. Germline V lookup: CDR1 LNHDA, CDR2 SQIVND (reference sequence). V shed 4 bases and J shed 1 base, with 13 bases lying between them. The CDR3 reads CASSTHTTGNTEAFF. The CDR3 DNA sequence: TGTGCCAGTAGTACCCACACCACAGGGAACACTGAAGCTTTCTTT.

This clone was seen a few times. V gene TRBV3-1 (or the pseudogene TRBV3-2) combines with J gene TRBJ1-2; tentatively, D is TRBD1 (6 bases). The CDR3 sequence is 13 residues long. CDR1 LGHDT and CDR2 YNNKEL come from the germline V gene (reference sequence). V dropped 3 bases and J dropped 4 bases, with 9 bases sitting between them. CDR3 residues: CASSHQGSYGYTF. For the CDR3, the DNA is TGTGCCAGCAGCCACCAGGGGAGCTATGGCTACACCTTC.

The chain joins TRBV19 to TRBJ2-1; no clear D. CDR1 LNHDA and CDR2 SQIVND come from the germline V gene (reference sequence). CDR3 size: 13 residues. V lost 7 bases to trimming and J lost 5 bases, with 12 bases between them. CDR3 sequence (DNA): TGTGCCAGTACGGTCGGCGGTCACAATGAGCAGTTCTTC. Its translation is CASTVGGHNEQFF.

This clone was detected only once. The J gene is TRBJ1-6, the V gene TRBV27; D is unresolved. Trimming cost V 2 bases and J 7 bases, with 9 bases left between them. The CDR3 has 14 amino acids. Germline V gives CDR1 MNHEY, CDR2 SMNVEV (reference sequence). The CDR3 region is CASSLGGRNSPLHF. Written as DNA, the CDR3 is TGTGCCAGCAGTTTAGGAGGAAGAAATTCACCCCTCCACTTT.

This chain joins TRBV6-5 and TRBJ1-4; D call uncertain. Germline CDR1 is MNHEY and CDR2 is SVGAGI. The CDR3 is made up of 14 amino acids. Trimming took off 2 bases at V and 8 bases at J, with 12 bases between the two ends. The CDR3 spells CASSYQGRREKLFF. The CDR3 nucleotides are TGTGCCAGCAGTTACCAAGGGAGGCGCGAAAAACTGTTTTTT.

This chain joins TRBV28 and TRBJ2-1, with D tentatively TRBD2 (5 bases). The CDR3 has 13 residues. Between the trimmed V and J ends, which lost 5 bases and 8 bases, there was a span of 13 bases. Germline CDR1 MDHEN, CDR2 SYDVKM. This chain's CDR3 is CASSPTSIYEQFF. The CDR3 DNA follows: TGTGCCAGCAGTCCCACTAGTATCTATGAGCAGTTCTTC.

The chain has TRBV10-3 and TRBJ1-2, with a weak D call TRBD1 (6 bases). The CDR3 length is 12 residues. Looked up from germline, CDR1 is ENHRY and CDR2 is SYGVKD. V gave up 11 bases and J gave up 6 bases, with 16 bases separating them. CDR3 amino acids: CAADSGGDGYTF. In DNA, the CDR3 is TGTGCCGCGGATTCGGGGGGCGATGGCTACACCTTC.

J is TRBJ1-6 and V is TRBV27; D possibly corresponds to TRBD1 (5 bases). Trimming took off 2 bases at V and 4 bases at J, with 12 bases between the two ends. The germline gives CDR1 MNHEY, CDR2 SMNVEV (reference sequence). The CDR3 is 16 residues long. The CDR3 DNA reads TGTGCCAGCAGTTTAGGCCGACGGGGGTATAATTCACCCCTCCACTTT. This sequence encodes CASSLGRRGYNSPLHF.

V is TRBV7-2 and J is TRBJ2-7, with D maybe TRBD2 (6 bases). The germline CDR1 and CDR2 sequences are SGHTA and FQGNSA. The V end was cut by 1 base, the J end by 4 bases, with 11 bases between. CDR3 length equals 14 residues. This CDR3 reads CASSLVGGTYEQYF. The CDR3 region has the DNA TGTGCCAGCAGCTTAGTGGGGGGTACTTACGAGCAGTACTTC.

The V and J genes are TRBV27 and TRBJ2-5, with 7 bases identical to TRBD2. Germline V gene lookup returns CDR1 MNHEY and CDR2 SMNVEV (reference sequence). Trimming cost V 2 bases and J 7 bases; bases outside gene matches: 10. The CDR3 contains 15 residues. The CDR3 DNA reads as TGTGCCAGCAGTTTAGGTTCCGCAGGGAGGGTGACCCAGTACTTC. Translated: CASSLGSAGRVTQYF.

The count of this clone is one. For the CDR3, the DNA is TGTGCCAGCAGTCTGGGCAGCACGAACACTGAAGCTTTCTTT. Translation gives CASSLGSTNTEAFF. The chain recombines TRBV25-1 with TRBJ1-1; D is uncertain. In germline, CDR1 is MGHDK, CDR2 SYGVNS. The CDR3 contains 14 residues. Trimming removed 5 bases at V and 1 base at J, with 11 bases between.

V usage is TRBV7-2 and J usage is TRBJ2-3; 7 nucleotides line up with TRBD1. The CDR3 is 19 amino acids. V lost 1 base to trimming and J lost 6 bases; unmatched junction nucleotides: 19. Germline-derived CDR1 and CDR2 are SGHTA and FQGNSA. As DNA, the CDR3 is TGTGCCAGCAGCTTAGTCAGTAGGGGGCGCCTGACTCGCTCGGATACGCAGTATTTT. The encoded protein is CASSLVSRGRLTRSDTQYF.

The chain joins TRBV6-1 to TRBJ1-6, with 7 bases fitting TRBD1. The junction had 12 bases not matched to a gene; V was cut back by 4 bases and J by 9 bases. Germline V gene lookup returns CDR1 MNHNS and CDR2 SASEGT. The CDR3 extends over 16 amino acids. The CDR3 is CASSVEGGIVFSPLHF. CDR3 in DNA: TGTGCCAGCAGTGTAGAAGGGGGCATCGTGTTTTCACCCCTCCACTTT.

The chain uses TRBV7-9 and TRBJ1-1, with 7 positions matching TRBD1. Germline V gene lookup returns CDR1 SEHNR and CDR2 FQNEAQ (reference sequence). The CDR3 loop spans 14 amino acids. Trimming removed 8 bases from V and 6 bases from J; junction bases left unmatched: 12. The CDR3 DNA follows: TGTGCCAGCCCCATCGACAGGGATGGACCTGAAGCTTTCTTT. It codes for CASPIDRDGPEAFF.

The rearrangement links TRBV19 to TRBJ1-6; TRBD1 aligns across 7 bases. V lost 8 bases to trimming and J lost 0 bases; unmatched junction nucleotides: 10. The germline V gene encodes CDR1 LNHDA and CDR2 SQIVND (reference sequence). CDR3 length equals 17 residues. For the CDR3, the DNA is TGTGCCAGTCCCGACAGGGTATTGAGCTCCTATAATTCACCCCTCCACTTT. Its protein product is CASPDRVLSSYNSPLHF. Filled out from reference TRBV19 and TRBJ1-6, the complete variable domain reads DGGITQSPKYLFRKEGQNVTLSCEQNLNHDAMYWYRQDPGQGLRLIYYSQIVNDFQKGDIAEGYSVSREKKESFPLTVTSAQKNPTAFYLCASPDRVLSSYNSPLHFGNGTRLTVT.

DNA of the CDR3: TGTGCCAGCAGCCGGGCCACATCAAATCAGCCCCAGCATTTT. It translates to CASSRATSNQPQHF. This rearrangement joins TRBV3-1 (or the pseudogene TRBV3-2) to TRBJ1-5; D gene unclear. Per germline, CDR1 LGHDT and CDR2 YNNKEL (reference sequence). V lost 4 bases to trimming and J lost 4 bases, with 11 bases between them. The CDR3 length is 14 residues.

The chain recombines TRBV18 with TRBJ1-1; D uncertain. The V and J ends lost 3 bases and 2 bases respectively, with 16 bases between them. The CDR3 is 16 amino acids. CDR1 is KGHSH and CDR2 is LQKENI in the germline V gene. Here the CDR3 reads CASSPSLLEQNTEAFF. The CDR3, as DNA: TGTGCCAGCTCACCGTCTCTACTGGAGCAAAACACTGAAGCTTTCTTT.

The V call is TRBV4-2, the J call TRBJ1-2; no clear D. The V gene lost 1 base and the J gene lost 4 bases, with 16 bases spanning the gap. The germline gives CDR1 LGHNA, CDR2 YNFKEQ. The CDR3 is 16 amino acids. The CDR3 region has the DNA TGTGCCAGCAGCCAAGGAGGCGGGGAAGTATTCTATGGCTACACCTTC. Protein sequence: CASSQGGGEVFYGYTF.

The chain couples TRBV7-9 to TRBJ1-2; D not resolved. V shed 4 bases and J shed 8 bases, with 14 bases lying between them. The CDR3 runs to 13 residues. Germline V gene data show CDR1 as SEHNR and CDR2 as FQNEAQ (reference sequence). This CDR3 reads CASSSDRDWGYTF. CDR3 sequence (DNA): TGTGCCAGCAGCTCCGACCGGGATTGGGGCTACACCTTC.

CDR3 in DNA: TGTGCCTGGAGTCTTAGCGGGGGTTACGAGCAGTACTTC. Protein sequence: CAWSLSGGYEQYF. This chain joins TRBV30 and TRBJ2-7, with 9 bases identical to TRBD2. The trim removed 2 bases at V and 4 bases at J, leaving 3 bases unmatched. The CDR3 has 13 residues. The germline V gene has CDR1 GTSNPN and CDR2 SVGIG (reference sequence).

The chain combines TRBV2 with TRBJ1-2; D may be TRBD1 (6 bases). The CDR3 has 12 residues. CDR1 is SNHLY, CDR2 FYNNEI, per germline. Between the trimmed V and J ends, which lost 2 bases and 10 bases, there was a span of 11 bases. The CDR3 DNA reads as TGTGCCAGCAGTGAACAGGGGCTTGCCTACACCTTC. It encodes CASSEQGLAYTF.

CDR3 in amino acids: CASSYSGTGLYEQYF. The CDR3 DNA sequence: TGTGCCAGCAGCTACTCCGGGACAGGGCTGTACGAGCAGTACTTC. The chain combines TRBV7-9 with TRBJ2-7; 9 nucleotides line up with TRBD1. CDR3 length: 15 residues. Germline CDR1 and CDR2: SEHNR and FQNEAQ (reference sequence). The trim removed 4 bases at V and 4 bases at J, leaving 8 bases unmatched.

This clone came up once. V is TRBV18 and J is TRBJ1-2, with 7 positions matching TRBD1. With V trimmed by 5 bases and J by 2 bases, 2 bases remained unmatched. This CDR3 is 13 amino acids long. CDR1 is KGHSH and CDR2 is LQKENI in the germline V gene. The CDR3 loop is CASSRQGNYGYTF. The CDR3 DNA follows: TGTGCCAGCTCAAGACAGGGAAACTATGGCTACACCTTC.

This clone was observed a single time. CDR3 residues: CATSDPSGPRGGEQFF. CDR3 DNA sequence: TGTGCCACCAGTGACCCCTCCGGACCCCGAGGGGGTGAGCAGTTCTTC. The chain joins TRBV24-1 to TRBJ2-1, with D maybe TRBD1 (6 bases). The CDR3 spans 16 residues. V lost 4 bases and J lost 9, with 21 bases in between. Per the germline V gene, CDR1 is KGHDR and CDR2 is SFDVKD.

J is TRBJ1-1 and V is TRBV7-9; a weak D match, TRBD1 (5 bases). Trimming left V 1 base short and J 6 bases short, with 9 bases between. Germline loops: CDR1 SEHNR, CDR2 FQNEAQ (reference sequence). The CDR3 sequence is 13 residues long. The CDR3 DNA reads TGTGCCAGCAGCTTAGAACAGGCCTCTGAAGCTTTCTTT. It translates to CASSLEQASEAFF.

The V gene is TRBV10-3, the J gene TRBJ2-2; the D gene is possibly TRBD1 (6 bases). The CDR3 spans 14 residues. The V end lost 4 bases, the J end lost 5 bases, and 11 bases lay between the germline ends. Per the germline V gene, CDR1 is ENHRY and CDR2 is SYGVKD. The CDR3 region is CAISGQGKTGELFF. The CDR3 DNA reads as TGTGCCATCAGTGGTCAGGGGAAAACCGGGGAGCTGTTTTTT.

CDR3 coding DNA: TGTGCCAGCAGTATTGACAGGGCCACCGGGGAGCTGTTTTTT. Its translation is CASSIDRATGELFF. The J gene is TRBJ2-2, the V gene TRBV2; 7 positions match TRBD1. CDR1 is SNHLY, CDR2 FYNNEI, per germline. V shed 5 bases and J 4 bases; nucleotides not matched to a gene: 4. The CDR3 is 14 amino acids.